The T cell receptor (beta chain) under discussion was sequenced for a study of cytomegalovirus exposure and HLA in healthy donors. General observations from the study: Reported findings show TCR beta sequences accurately forecast HLA-A and HLA-B alleles in most subjects.

The PCR used 60 Vbeta and 13 Jbeta primers. Sequenced by immunoSEQ multiplex PCR; TCRdb stores in-frame clones only, minus some. The sample has over 150,000 clones; less than 85% are singletons. Points on this clone: Its antigen remains unidentified.

V lost 5 bases, J lost 3 bases, and 16 bases stayed unmatched. The CDR3 totals 18 residues. Looked up from germline, CDR1 is MDHEN and CDR2 is SYDVKM. This TCR was recovered from a young man in good health and CMV-seropositive. Sample: PBMCs. The chain joins TRBV28 to TRBJ2-7; 10 bases agree with TRBD2. Here the CDR3 DNA reads TGTGCCAGCAGTCCTCCGCCTAGCGGGAGATGGGGTTACTACGAGCAGTACTTC. Translated: CASSPPPSGRWGYYEQYF.